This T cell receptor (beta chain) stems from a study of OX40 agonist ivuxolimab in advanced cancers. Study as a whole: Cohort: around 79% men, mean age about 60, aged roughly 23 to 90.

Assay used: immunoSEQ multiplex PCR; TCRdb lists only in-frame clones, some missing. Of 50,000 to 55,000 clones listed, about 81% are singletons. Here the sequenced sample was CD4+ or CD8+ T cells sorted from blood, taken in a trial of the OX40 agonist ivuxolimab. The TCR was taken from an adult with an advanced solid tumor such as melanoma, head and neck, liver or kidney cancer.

The CDR3 reads CASSVSGGAETQYF. For the CDR3, the DNA is TGTGCCAGCAGTGTCAGCGGGGGGGCGGAGACCCAGTACTTC. The chain links TRBV25-1 to TRBJ2-5, with 10 nucleotides matching TRBD2. V was pared by 4 bases and J by 5 bases, with 4 bases of the junction left unmatched. Germline V lookup: CDR1 MGHDK, CDR2 SYGVNS. This CDR3 comprises 14 residues.